A selection of T cell receptor beta chains follows, all from one sample in a study of response to subunit inactivated influenza vaccine. MiXCR, applied by TCRdb to the RT-PCR reads, yields one record per CDR3 protein. The profile shows around 710,000 distinct CDR3 sequences, 11% to 15% of them singletons. Specimen: PBMCs from blood, collected 14 to 15 days before vaccination. The receptors originated from a man between 50 and 59 years old who received an inactivated influenza vaccine. Each CDR3 is given with its conserved first and last residue. The D gene is left open where the match is weak. Expanded clones are given a class, and other clones once, few, many or no size at all.

clone_size d_call j_call v_call cdr3_aa cdr3_nt
few - TRBJ1-2 TRBV4-3 CASSRAGTYGYTF TGCGCCAGCAGCCGCGCAGGGACCTATGGCTACACCTTC
- TRBD2 TRBJ2-5 TRBV7-9 CASRMGLGQETQYF TGTGCCAGCAGAATGGGACTAGGCCAAGAGACCCAGTACTTC
few TRBD2 TRBJ2-7 TRBV20-1 CSARGAGRGSYEQYF TGCAGTGCTAGGGGAGCGGGGCGGGGGTCCTACGAGCAGTACTTC
- - TRBJ2-2 TRBV7-9 CASSLAPGTNTGELFF TGTGCCAGCAGCTTAGCCCCCGGGACGAACACCGGGGAGCTGTTTTTT
few TRBD2 TRBJ2-7 TRBV20-1 CSACLRTSPYEQYF TGCAGTGCTTGCCTGCGGACTAGTCCCTACGAGCAGTACTTC
- - TRBJ1-1 TRBV25-1 CASSPSHRVRDTEAFF TGTGCCAGCAGTCCATCCCACAGGGTTCGGGACACTGAAGCTTTCTTT
few TRBD2 TRBJ2-5 TRBV4-2 CASSQDFGGLEETQYF TGTGCCAGCAGCCAAGATTTTGGGGGACTAGAAGAGACCCAGTACTTC
many - TRBJ2-2 TRBV12-3/TRBV12-4 CASSLAATGELFF TGTGCCAGCAGTTTGGCAGCCACCGGGGAGCTGTTTTTT
few TRBD2 TRBJ2-5 TRBV29-1 CRAGGVNQETQYF TGCAGAGCCGGGGGGGTGAATCAAGAGACCCAGTACTTC
- - TRBJ2-7 TRBV27 CASSSRRTLEQYF TGTGCCAGCAGTTCCCGAAGGACTCTCGAGCAGTACTTC
- TRBD2 TRBJ2-7 TRBV15 CATSRDPAGPYEQYF TGTGCCACCAGCAGAGATCCAGCGGGGCCCTACGAGCAGTACTTC
- - TRBJ1-5 TRBV20-1 CSARRGSNQPQHF TGCAGTGCTAGAAGGGGGAGCAATCAGCCCCAGCATTTT
few - TRBJ1-1 TRBV5-1 CASSSRRDTEAFF TGCGCCAGCAGCTCAAGAAGGGATACTGAAGCTTTCTTT
few - TRBJ2-1 TRBV28 CASNLGLGGSSYNEQFF TGTGCCAGCAATTTAGGACTAGGGGGGAGCTCCTACAATGAGCAGTTCTTC
few TRBD1 TRBJ1-5 TRBV27 CASSPGTGRGGQPQHF TGTGCCAGCAGCCCAGGGACAGGGCGGGGGGGTCAGCCCCAGCATTTT
few - TRBJ2-2 TRBV6-2/TRBV6-3 CASSFSLVTGELFF TGTGCCAGCAGTTTTTCCCTAGTGACCGGGGAGCTGTTTTTT
few TRBD2 TRBJ2-7 TRBV12-3/TRBV12-4 CASSLRAGGASYEQYF TGTGCCAGCAGTTTACGGGCGGGAGGAGCCTCCTACGAGCAGTACTTC
- TRBD2 TRBJ2-7 TRBV9 CASSATSGPTPAYEQYF TGTGCCAGCAGCGCGACTAGCGGGCCAACACCAGCCTACGAGCAGTACTTC
many - TRBJ2-5 TRBV18 CASSPLIVGGGSGRQETQYF TGTGCCAGCTCACCGCTCATCGTGGGGGGAGGAAGCGGGCGTCAAGAGACCCAGTACTTC
few TRBD2 TRBJ2-3 TRBV6-2/TRBV6-3 CASSYATSGWSTDTQYF TGTGCCAGCAGTTACGCGACTAGCGGGTGGTCCACAGATACGCAGTATTTT
- TRBD2 TRBJ2-7 TRBV6-2/TRBV6-3 CASSYGAGVHEQYF TGTGCCAGCAGTTACGGAGCGGGAGTGCACGAGCAGTACTTC
- - TRBJ2-1 TRBV11-2 CASSPRNSHEQFF TGTGCCAGCAGCCCCCGGAATTCCCATGAGCAGTTCTTC
many - TRBJ1-2 TRBV7-2 CASSLQSGSGYGYTF TGTGCCAGCAGCTTACAATCAGGTTCGGGGTATGGCTACACCTTC
- - TRBJ2-3 TRBV4-3 CASSQGSSGTDTQYF TGCGCCAGCAGCCAAGGGAGTAGCGGCACAGATACGCAGTATTTT